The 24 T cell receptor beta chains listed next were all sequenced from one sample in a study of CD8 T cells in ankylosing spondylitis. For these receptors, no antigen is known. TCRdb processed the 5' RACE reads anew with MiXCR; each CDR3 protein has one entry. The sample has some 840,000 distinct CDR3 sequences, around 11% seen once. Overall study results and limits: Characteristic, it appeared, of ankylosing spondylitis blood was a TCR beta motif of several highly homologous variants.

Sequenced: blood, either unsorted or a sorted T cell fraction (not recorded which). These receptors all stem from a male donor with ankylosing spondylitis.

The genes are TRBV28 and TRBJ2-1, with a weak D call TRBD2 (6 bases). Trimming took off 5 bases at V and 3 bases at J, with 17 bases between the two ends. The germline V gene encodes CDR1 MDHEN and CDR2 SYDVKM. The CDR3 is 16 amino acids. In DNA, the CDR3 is TGTGCCAGCAGTACGCCTCGGGAGAGACTCTACAATGAGCAGTTCTTC. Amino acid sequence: CASSTPRERLYNEQFF. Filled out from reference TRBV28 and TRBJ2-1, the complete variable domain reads DVKVTQSSRYLVKRTGEKVFLECVQDMDHENMFWYRQDPGLGLRLIYFSYDVKMKEKGDIPEGYSVSREKKERFSLILESASTNQTSMYLCASSTPRERLYNEQFFGPGTRLTVL.

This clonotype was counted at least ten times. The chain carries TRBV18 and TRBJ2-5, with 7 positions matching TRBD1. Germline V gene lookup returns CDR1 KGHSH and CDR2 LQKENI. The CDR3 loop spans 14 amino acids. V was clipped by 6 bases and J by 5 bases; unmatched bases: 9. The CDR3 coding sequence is TGTGCCAGCTCGCGAACAGGGGAATGGGAGACCCAGTACTTC. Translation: CASSRTGEWETQYF.

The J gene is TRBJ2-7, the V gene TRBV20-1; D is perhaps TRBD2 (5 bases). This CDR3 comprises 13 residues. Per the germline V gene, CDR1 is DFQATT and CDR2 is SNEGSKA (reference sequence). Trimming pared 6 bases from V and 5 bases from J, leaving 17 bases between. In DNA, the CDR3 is TGCAGTGCCCCTAGCTCCCCGTTCCACGAGCAGTACTTC. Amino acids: CSAPSSPFHEQYF.

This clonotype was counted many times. CDR3 region: CASSSGQALDTQYF. In DNA form, the CDR3 reads TGTGCCAGCAGTTCCGGACAGGCCTTAGATACGCAGTATTTT. The rearrangement joins TRBV12-3 or TRBV12-4 to TRBJ2-3; 7 positions match TRBD1. This CDR3 is built from 14 residues. V shed 4 bases and J 5 bases; nucleotides not matched to a gene: 6.

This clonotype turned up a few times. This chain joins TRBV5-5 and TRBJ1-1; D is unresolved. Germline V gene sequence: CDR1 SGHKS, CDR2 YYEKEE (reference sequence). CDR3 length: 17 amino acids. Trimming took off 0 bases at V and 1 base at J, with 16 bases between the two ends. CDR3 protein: CASSLALDSLRNTEAFF. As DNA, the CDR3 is TGTGCCAGCAGCTTGGCTCTGGATTCCCTCAGGAACACTGAAGCTTTCTTT.

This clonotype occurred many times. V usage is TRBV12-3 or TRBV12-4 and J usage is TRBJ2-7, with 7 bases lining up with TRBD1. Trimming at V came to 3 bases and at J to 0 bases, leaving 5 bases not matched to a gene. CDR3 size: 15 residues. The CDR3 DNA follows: TGTGCCAGCAGTTTCCGTAAGGGGGCCTCCTACGAGCAGTACTTC. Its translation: CASSFRKGASYEQYF.

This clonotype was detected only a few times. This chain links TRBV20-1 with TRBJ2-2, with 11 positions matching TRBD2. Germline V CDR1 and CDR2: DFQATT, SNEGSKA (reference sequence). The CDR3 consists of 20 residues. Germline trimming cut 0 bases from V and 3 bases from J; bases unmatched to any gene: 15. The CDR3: CSARDRVVAGGPSDTGELFF. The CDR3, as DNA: TGCAGTGCTAGAGATAGAGTAGTAGCGGGAGGGCCTTCGGACACCGGGGAGCTGTTTTTT.

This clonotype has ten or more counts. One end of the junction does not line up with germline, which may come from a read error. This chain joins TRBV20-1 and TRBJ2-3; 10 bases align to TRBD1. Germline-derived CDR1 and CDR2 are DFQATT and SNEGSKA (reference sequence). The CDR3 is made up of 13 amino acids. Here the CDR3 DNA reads TGCAGTACTAGGGACAGGGGTACAGATACGCAGTATTTT. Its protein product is CSTRDRGTDTQYF.

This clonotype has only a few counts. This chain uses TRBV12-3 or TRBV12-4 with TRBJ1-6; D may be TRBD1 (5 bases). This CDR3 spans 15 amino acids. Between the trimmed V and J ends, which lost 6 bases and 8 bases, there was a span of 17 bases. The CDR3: CASSVQGFLDSPLHF. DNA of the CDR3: TGTGCCAGCAGCGTCCAGGGTTTTTTGGATTCACCCCTCCACTTT.

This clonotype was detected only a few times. As DNA, the CDR3 is TGTGCCAGCAGTTTACGTCCGAACGCTAACTATGGCTACACCTTC. It yields the protein CASSLRPNANYGYTF. V and J are TRBV28 and TRBJ1-2; D not resolved. The V end was cut by 2 bases, the J end by 0 bases, with 10 bases between. The germline gives CDR1 MDHEN, CDR2 SYDVKM. The CDR3 is made up of 15 amino acids.

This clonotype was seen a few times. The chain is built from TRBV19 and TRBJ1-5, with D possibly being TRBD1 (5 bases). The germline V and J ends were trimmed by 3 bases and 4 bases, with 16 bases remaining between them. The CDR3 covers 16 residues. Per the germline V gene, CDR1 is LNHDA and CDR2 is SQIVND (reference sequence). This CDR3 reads CASSISPGTINQPQHF. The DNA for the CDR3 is TGTGCCAGTAGTATTAGTCCAGGGACGATAAATCAGCCCCAGCATTTT.

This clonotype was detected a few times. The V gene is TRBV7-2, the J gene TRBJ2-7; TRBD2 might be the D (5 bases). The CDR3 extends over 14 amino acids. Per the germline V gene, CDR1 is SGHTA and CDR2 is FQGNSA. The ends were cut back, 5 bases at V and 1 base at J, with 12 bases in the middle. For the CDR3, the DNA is TGTGCCAGCAGCCCCCGTAGCGTTTCCTACGAGCAGTACTTC. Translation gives CASSPRSVSYEQYF.

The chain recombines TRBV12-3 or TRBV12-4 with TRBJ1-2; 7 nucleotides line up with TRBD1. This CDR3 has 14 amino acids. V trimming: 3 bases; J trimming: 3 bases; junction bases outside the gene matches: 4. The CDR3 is CASSFLGGYYGYTF. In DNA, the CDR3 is TGTGCCAGCAGTTTCCTAGGGGGCTACTATGGCTACACCTTC.

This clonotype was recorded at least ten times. The CDR3 DNA sequence: TGCGCCAGCAGCTTGGACAGGTTTTATGGCTACACCTTC. It translates to CASSLDRFYGYTF. The chain joins TRBV5-1 to TRBJ1-2; tentative D call: TRBD1 (5 bases). The CDR3 has 13 residues. Per the germline V gene, CDR1 is SGHRS and CDR2 is YFSETQ. V lost 0 bases and J 5 bases, leaving 8 bases between the germline ends.

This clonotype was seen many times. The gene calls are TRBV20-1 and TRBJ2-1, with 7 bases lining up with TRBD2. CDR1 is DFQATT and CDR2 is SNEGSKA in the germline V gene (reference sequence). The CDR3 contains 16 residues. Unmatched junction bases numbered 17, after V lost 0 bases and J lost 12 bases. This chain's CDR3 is CSARDRGVQTSPRQFF. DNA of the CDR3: TGCAGTGCTAGAGATCGGGGGGTTCAGACTAGTCCGCGGCAGTTCTTC.

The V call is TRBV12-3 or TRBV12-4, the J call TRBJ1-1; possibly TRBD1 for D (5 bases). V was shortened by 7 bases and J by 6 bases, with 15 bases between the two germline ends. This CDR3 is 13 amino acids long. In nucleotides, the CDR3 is TGTGCCAGCATACAAGGGGCTGATGCTGAAGCTTTCTTT. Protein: CASIQGADAEAFF.

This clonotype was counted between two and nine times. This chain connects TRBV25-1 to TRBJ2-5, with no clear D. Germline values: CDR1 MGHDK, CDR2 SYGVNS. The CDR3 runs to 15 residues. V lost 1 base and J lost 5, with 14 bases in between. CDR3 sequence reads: CASSESPTNLETQYF. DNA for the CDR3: TGTGCCAGCAGTGAATCTCCGACCAACTTGGAGACCCAGTACTTC. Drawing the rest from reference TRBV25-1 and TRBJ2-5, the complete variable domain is EADIYQTPRYLVIGTGKKITLECSQTMGHDKMYWYQQDPGMELHLIHYSYGVNSTEKGDLSSESTVSRIRTEHFPLTLESARPSHTSQYLCASSESPTNLETQYFGPGTRLLVL.

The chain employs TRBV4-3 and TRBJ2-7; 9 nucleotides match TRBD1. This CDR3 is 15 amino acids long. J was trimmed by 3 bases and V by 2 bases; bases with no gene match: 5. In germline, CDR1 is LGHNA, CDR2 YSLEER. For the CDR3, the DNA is TGCGCCAGCAGCCAAACCCCGGGACAGGGCTACGAGCAGTACTTC. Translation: CASSQTPGQGYEQYF.

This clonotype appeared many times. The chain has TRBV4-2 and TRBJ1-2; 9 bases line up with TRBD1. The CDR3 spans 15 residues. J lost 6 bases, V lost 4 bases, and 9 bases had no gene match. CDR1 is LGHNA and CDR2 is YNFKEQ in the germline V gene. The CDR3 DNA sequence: TGTGCCAGCAGCCTTACCTCGGACAGGGGCGATGGCTACACCTTC. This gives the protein CASSLTSDRGDGYTF.

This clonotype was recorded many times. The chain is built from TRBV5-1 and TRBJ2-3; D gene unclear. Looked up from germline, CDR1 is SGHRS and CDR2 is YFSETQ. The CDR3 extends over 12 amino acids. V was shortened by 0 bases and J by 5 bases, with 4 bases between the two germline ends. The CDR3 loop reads CASSLAGDTQYF. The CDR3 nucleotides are TGCGCCAGCAGCTTGGCTGGAGATACGCAGTATTTT.

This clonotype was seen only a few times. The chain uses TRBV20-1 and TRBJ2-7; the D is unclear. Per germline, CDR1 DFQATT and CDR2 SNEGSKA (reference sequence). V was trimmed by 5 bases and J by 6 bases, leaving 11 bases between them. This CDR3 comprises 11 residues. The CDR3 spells CSAPGWGEQYF. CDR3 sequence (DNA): TGCAGTGCTCCAGGTTGGGGCGAGCAGTACTTC.

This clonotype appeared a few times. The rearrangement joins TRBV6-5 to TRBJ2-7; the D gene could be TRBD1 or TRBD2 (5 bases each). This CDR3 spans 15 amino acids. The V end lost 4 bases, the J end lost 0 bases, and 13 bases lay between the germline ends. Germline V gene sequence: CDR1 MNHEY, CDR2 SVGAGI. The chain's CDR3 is CASSSHPGRSYEQYF. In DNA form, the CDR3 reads TGTGCCAGCAGTTCCCACCCGGGACGCTCCTACGAGCAGTACTTC.

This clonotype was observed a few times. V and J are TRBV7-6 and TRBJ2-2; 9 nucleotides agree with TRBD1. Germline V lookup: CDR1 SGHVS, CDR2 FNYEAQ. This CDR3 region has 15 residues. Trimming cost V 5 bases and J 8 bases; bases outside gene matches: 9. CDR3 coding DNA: TGTGCCAGCAGCGGGGGACAGGGTTTAGCGGGGGAGCTGTTTTTT. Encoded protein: CASSGGQGLAGELFF.

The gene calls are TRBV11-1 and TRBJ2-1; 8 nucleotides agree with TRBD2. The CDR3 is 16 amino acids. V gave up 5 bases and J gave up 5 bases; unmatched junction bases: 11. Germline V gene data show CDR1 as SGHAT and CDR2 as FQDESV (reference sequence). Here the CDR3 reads CASSLSGRPRDNEQFF. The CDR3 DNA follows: TGTGCCAGCAGCCTAAGCGGGAGACCCCGAGACAATGAGCAGTTCTTC.